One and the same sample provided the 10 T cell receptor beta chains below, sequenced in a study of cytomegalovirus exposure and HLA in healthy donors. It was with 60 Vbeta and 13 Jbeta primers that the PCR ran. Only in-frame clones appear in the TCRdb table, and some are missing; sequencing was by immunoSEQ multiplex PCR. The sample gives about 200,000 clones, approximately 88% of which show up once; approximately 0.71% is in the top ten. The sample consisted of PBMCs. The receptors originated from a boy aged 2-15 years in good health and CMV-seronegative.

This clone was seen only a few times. DNA for the CDR3: TGCGCCAGCAGCTTGGCCAAGGGGCATCATCAGCCCCAGCATTTT. Translation gives CASSLAKGHHQPQHF. This chain connects TRBV5-1 to TRBJ1-5; D is possibly TRBD1 (5 bases). The CDR3 covers 15 residues. From germline, CDR1 is SGHRS and CDR2 YFSETQ. Between the trimmed V and J ends, which lost 0 bases and 5 bases, there was a span of 12 bases.

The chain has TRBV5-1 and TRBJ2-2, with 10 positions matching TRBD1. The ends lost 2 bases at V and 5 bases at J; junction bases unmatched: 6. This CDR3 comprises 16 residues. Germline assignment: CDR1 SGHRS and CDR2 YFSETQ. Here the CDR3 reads CASSLKWGQGTGELFF. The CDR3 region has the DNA TGCGCCAGCAGCTTAAAGTGGGGACAGGGGACCGGGGAGCTGTTTTTT. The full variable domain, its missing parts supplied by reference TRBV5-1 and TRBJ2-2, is KAGVTQTPRYLIKTRGQQVTLSCSPISGHRSVSWYQQTPGQGLQFLFEYFSETQRNKGNFPGRFSGRQFSNSRSEMNVSTLELGDSALYLCASSLKWGQGTGELFFGEGSRLTVL.

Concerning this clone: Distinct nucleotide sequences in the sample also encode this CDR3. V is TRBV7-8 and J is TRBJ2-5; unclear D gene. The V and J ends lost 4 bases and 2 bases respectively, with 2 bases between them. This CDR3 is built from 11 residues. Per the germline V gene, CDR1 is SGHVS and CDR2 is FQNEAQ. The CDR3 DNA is TGTGCCAGCAGCTCACAAGAGACCCAGTACTTC. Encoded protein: CASSSQETQYF.

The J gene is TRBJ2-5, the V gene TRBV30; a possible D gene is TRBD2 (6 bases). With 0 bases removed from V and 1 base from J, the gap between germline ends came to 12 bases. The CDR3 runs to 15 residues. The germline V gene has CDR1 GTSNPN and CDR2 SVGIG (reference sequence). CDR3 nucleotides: TGTGCCTGGAGTGTACTGGGAGGTCCCCAAGAGACCCAGTACTTC. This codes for CAWSVLGGPQETQYF.

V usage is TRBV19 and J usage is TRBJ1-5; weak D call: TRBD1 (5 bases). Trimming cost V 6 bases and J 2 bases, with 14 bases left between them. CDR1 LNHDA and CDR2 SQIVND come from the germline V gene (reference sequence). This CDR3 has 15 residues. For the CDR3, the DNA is TGTGCCAGTAGGGGGGGAGGCCTTGGCAATCAGCCCCAGCATTTT. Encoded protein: CASRGGGLGNQPQHF.

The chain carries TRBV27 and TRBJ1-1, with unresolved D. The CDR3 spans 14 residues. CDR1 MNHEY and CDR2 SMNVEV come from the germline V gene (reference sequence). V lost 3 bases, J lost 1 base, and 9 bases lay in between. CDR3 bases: TGTGCCAGCAGTTTTGTCCACTCGAACACTGAAGCTTTCTTT. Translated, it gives CASSFVHSNTEAFF.

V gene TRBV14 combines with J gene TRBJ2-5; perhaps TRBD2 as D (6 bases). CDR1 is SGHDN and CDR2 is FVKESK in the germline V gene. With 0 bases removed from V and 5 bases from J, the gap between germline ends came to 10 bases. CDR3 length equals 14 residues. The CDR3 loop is CASSQDGGLETQYF. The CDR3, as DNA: TGTGCCAGCAGCCAAGATGGGGGGTTGGAGACCCAGTACTTC.

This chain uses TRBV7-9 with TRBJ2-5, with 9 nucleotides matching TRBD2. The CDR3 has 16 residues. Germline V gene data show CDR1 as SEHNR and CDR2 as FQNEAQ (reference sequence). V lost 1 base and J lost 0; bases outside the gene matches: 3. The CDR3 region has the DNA TGTGCCAGCAGCTTAGGAGCGGGGGGTCACCAAGAGACCCAGTACTTC. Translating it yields CASSLGAGGHQETQYF.

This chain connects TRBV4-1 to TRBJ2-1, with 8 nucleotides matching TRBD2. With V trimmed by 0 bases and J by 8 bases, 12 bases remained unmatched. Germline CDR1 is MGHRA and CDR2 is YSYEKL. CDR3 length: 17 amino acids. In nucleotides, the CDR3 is TGCGCCAGCAGCCAAGATCTGTTCGGCGGGGGGAGGCATGAGCAGTTCTTC. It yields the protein CASSQDLFGGGRHEQFF.

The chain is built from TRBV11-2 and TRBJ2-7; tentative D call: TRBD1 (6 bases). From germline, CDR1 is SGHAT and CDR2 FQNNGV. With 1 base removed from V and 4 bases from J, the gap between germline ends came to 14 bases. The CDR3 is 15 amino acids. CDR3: CASSLGDISIYEQYF. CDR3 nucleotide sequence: TGTGCCAGCAGCTTAGGGGACATCAGTATTTACGAGCAGTACTTC. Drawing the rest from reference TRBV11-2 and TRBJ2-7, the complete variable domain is EAGVAQSPRYKIIEKRQSVAFWCNPISGHATLYWYQQILGQGPKLLIQFQNNGVVDDSQLPKDRFSAERLKGVDSTLKIQPAKLEDSAVYLCASSLGDISIYEQYFGPGTRLTVT.